This T cell receptor (beta chain) derives from a study of shared clonotypes between healthy human individuals. Sequencing was performed with immunoSEQ multiplex PCR; in TCRdb, only in-frame clones are kept and a portion is missing. The table lists over 700,000 clones, approximately 77% of them singletons. Trimming took 1 base from V and 5 from J, leaving 15 bases between them. The CDR3 length is 15 residues. Germline V gene data show CDR1 as SGHTA and CDR2 as FQGNSA. The sequenced sample was memory CD4+ T cells sorted from blood. Indicated subset: CD45RA-negative fraction. The gene calls are TRBV7-2 and TRBJ2-7; D uncertain. The sequence was collected from a woman aged 30 to 39 in good health. CDR3 loop: CASSLGYSPGNEQYF. The CDR3 nucleotides read TGTGCCAGCAGCTTAGGGTACAGTCCAGGTAACGAGCAGTACTTC.